These T cell receptor beta chains were read from a single sample in a study of regulatory T cells in long-lasting Graves disease. A single record per CDR3 protein comes from TCRdb applying MiXCR to the multiplex PCR reads. The repertoire has more than 350,000 distinct CDR3 sequences, 14% to 15% of them found once; the top ten carry 16%. These data are also associated with another study on T cells in Graves' hyperthyroidism and ophthalmopathy.

The sample consisted of peripheral blood mononuclear cells (PBMCs), taken at new diagnosis, from a patient treated with antithyroid drugs. The receptor source for this set is a woman in her twenties or thirties with Graves disease. CDR3s include the opening cysteine and the closing phenylalanine or tryptophan. Fields, in order: J gene, D gene, clone size, V gene, CDR3 DNA, CDR3 protein. A D gene is named only where the DNA matches it firmly. Where a row states a size, it is once, few, many or the class of an expanded clone; other rows omit it.

TRBJ2-2 | - | many | TRBV9 | TGTGCCAGCAGCGGCGGGACAGCAAACACCGGGGAGCTGTTTTTT | CASSGGTANTGELFF
TRBJ2-5 | - | many | TRBV20-1 | TGCAGTGCCCGTGGGCCGGACACCTGGGTGGAGACCCAGTACTTC | CSARGPDTWVETQYF
TRBJ1-1 | - | - | TRBV10-3 | TGTGCCATCAGTGAGTCGTCGGATAAAGCTTTCTTT | CAISESSDKAFF
TRBJ1-2 | - | many | TRBV7-2 | TGTGCCAGCAGCTTAGCAGGGTCTGGAAGAGGCTACACCTTC | CASSLAGSGRGYTF
TRBJ2-1 | TRBD1 | - | TRBV25-1 | TGTGCCAGCAGCAAGGACAGGGCCCACAATGAGCAGTTCTTC | CASSKDRAHNEQFF
TRBJ2-1 | - | many | TRBV6-1 | TGTGCCAGCAGTACCGTGGCGGGGGCTGAGCAGTTCTTC | CASSTVAGAEQFF
TRBJ2-3 | - | - | TRBV10-3 | TGTGCCATCAGTGAGACCCCCCTTGCAGCGGGCGGTCTCAGCACAGATACGCAGTATTTT | CAISETPLAAGGLSTDTQYF
TRBJ2-1 | - | few | TRBV12-5 | TGTGCTAGTGGTTTGGTAACGGCTAGCCGAAATGAGCAGTTCTTC | CASGLVTASRNEQFF
TRBJ2-1 | TRBD2 | many | TRBV5-1 | TGCGCCAGCAGCTTGGTTGGTGGGAGGGGCTACAATGAGCAGTTCTTC | CASSLVGGRGYNEQFF
TRBJ2-7 | - | many | TRBV7-9 | TGTGCCAGCGGAGACAGTTCCTACGAGCAGTACTTC | CASGDSSYEQYF
TRBJ2-7 | - | - | TRBV25-1 | TGTGCCAGCAGTGAACTAACCACATCCGAGCAGTACTTC | CASSELTTSEQYF
TRBJ1-4 | - | many | TRBV30 | TGTGCCTGGAGTGTCGGCGGCCGGGGGCGTGAAAAACTGTTTTTT | CAWSVGGRGREKLFF
TRBJ2-7 | TRBD2 | many | TRBV6-1 | TGTGCCAGCACGGAAACCGGGACTAGCGGGAGTAACGAGCAGTACTTC | CASTETGTSGSNEQYF
TRBJ2-7 | TRBD2 | few | TRBV10-3 | TGTGCCATTAGCCAAGCGGGACTACCCTCCGAGCAGTACTTC | CAISQAGLPSEQYF
TRBJ2-5 | TRBD2 | few | TRBV19 | TGTGCCAGTAGTATGGGCGAAACTAGCGGGAAGAGGGAGACCCAGTACTTC | CASSMGETSGKRETQYF
TRBJ2-2 | - | many | TRBV9 | TGTGCCAGCAGCGTAGTCCCGGACAGTGGGACCGGGGAGCTGTTTTTT | CASSVVPDSGTGELFF
TRBJ1-2 | - | many | TRBV3-1 | TGTGCCAGCAGCCAAGATAGGCTGACAGAACAGAACTATGGCTACACCTTC | CASSQDRLTEQNYGYTF
TRBJ1-2 | TRBD1 | few | TRBV6-6 | TGTGCCAGCAGTTACTCGACGGACAGGATCTATGGCTACACCTTC | CASSYSTDRIYGYTF
TRBJ1-1 | - | - | TRBV6-1 | TGTGCCAGCAGCCCCGGGGGGCAGATTCGGCACACTGAAGCTTTCTTT | CASSPGGQIRHTEAFF
TRBJ1-1 | - | few | TRBV15 | TGTGCCACCAGCGGAAGGGGGGCCCGTGGGACTGAAGCTTTCTTT | CATSGRGARGTEAFF
TRBJ2-1 | TRBD1 | many | TRBV29-1 | TGCAGCGTTGATCCAGGGGACAGCTACAATGAGCAGTTCTTC | CSVDPGDSYNEQFF
TRBJ1-1 | TRBD1 | many | TRBV24-1 | TGTGCCACCAGTGGAGGGACAGGGGGCATCGACACTGAAGCTTTCTTT | CATSGGTGGIDTEAFF
TRBJ1-1 | - | many | TRBV27 | TGTGCCAGCAGTTTTGCGGGACGCACTGAAGCTTTCTTT | CASSFAGRTEAFF
TRBJ1-1 | - | - | TRBV2 | TGTGCCAGCAGTTTGGGCGCTTCGAACACTGAAGCTTTCTTT | CASSLGASNTEAFF
TRBJ2-1 | TRBD1 | - | TRBV4-1 | TGCGCCAGCAGCCACCTCGGGACAGGGGGAGGGAATGAGCAGTTCTTC | CASSHLGTGGGNEQFF
TRBJ2-1 | TRBD2 | many | TRBV7-9 | TGTGCCAGCAGCTTAGATGAAGCTAGCGGGAGTCTTTACAATGAGCAGTTCTTC | CASSLDEASGSLYNEQFF
TRBJ1-2 | - | - | TRBV9 | TGTGCCAGCAGCGTAGAGGGACTTCCTATTTACACCTTC | CASSVEGLPIYTF
TRBJ2-2 | TRBD2 | - | TRBV20-1 | TGCAGTGCTAGAGATCGGTCTAGCGGGAGGATCACCGGGGAGCTGTTTTTT | CSARDRSSGRITGELFF
TRBJ2-3 | - | many | TRBV6-2/TRBV6-3 | TGTGCCAGCAGTTACTCGATGAAGGGAAAGAACACAGATACGCAGTATTTT | CASSYSMKGKNTDTQYF
TRBJ2-7 | TRBD1 | - | TRBV12-5 | TGTGCTAGAGACCCCGCCGGACAGGCCTACGAGCAGTACTTC | CARDPAGQAYEQYF